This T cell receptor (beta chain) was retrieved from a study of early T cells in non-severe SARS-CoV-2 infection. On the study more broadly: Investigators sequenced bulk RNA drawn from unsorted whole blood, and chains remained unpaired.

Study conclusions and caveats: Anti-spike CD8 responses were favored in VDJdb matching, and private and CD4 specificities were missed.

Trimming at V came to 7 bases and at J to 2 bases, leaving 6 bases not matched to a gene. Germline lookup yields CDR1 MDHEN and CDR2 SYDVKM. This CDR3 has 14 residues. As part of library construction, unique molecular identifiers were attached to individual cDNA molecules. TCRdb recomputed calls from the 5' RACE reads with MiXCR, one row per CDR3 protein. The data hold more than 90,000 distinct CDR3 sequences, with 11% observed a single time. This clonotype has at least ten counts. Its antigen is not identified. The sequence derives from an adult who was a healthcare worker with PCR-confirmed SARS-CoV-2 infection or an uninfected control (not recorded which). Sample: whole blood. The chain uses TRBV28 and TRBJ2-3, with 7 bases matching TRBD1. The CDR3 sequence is CASKRGQLTDTQYF. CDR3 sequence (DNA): TGTGCCAGCAAGAGGGGACAGCTCACAGATACGCAGTATTTT.